This T cell receptor beta chain was profiled in a study of beta chain features in type 1 diabetes. Findings and limits, study-wide: Patients showed naive, central memory and Treg TCRB repertoires that appeared more similar than those of healthy donors.

As regards this clone: Its specificity is not known.

V lost 6 bases, J lost 6 bases, and 11 bases lay in between. Germline CDR1 is SNHLY and CDR2 is FYNNEI. This CDR3 region has 12 residues. Of the isolated RNA, all was reverse transcribed, and so the sequenced material was expressed TCRB transcripts. Data came from immunoSEQ multiplex PCR; TCRdb stores just in-frame clones and leaves some out. The profile shows 900,000 or so clones, about 17% of them singletons. The V gene is TRBV2, the J gene TRBJ1-2, with D unclear. The TCR originated in a woman aged 18-30 years in good health. Sequencing input: naive CD4+ T cells from blood. The CDR3 nucleotides read TGTGCCAGCAGCGCCGGAGGCCATGGCTACACCTTC. Translating gives CASSAGGHGYTF.